Listed below are T cell receptor beta chains from one sample, sequenced in a study of blood T cell repertoires in COVID-19. TCRdb keeps only in-frame clones here, not all; method: immunoSEQ multiplex PCR. The sample yields about 83,000 clones, about nine tenths seen once. Sequenced sample: peripheral blood. The receptors shown here come from a woman in her forties or fifties with active or convalescent COVID-19. Both conserved end residues are trimmed from each CDR3.

V gene: TRBV19; CDR3 protein: ASSTTGGGRGYT
V gene: TRBV10-2; CDR3 protein: ASSDPLGRNTGELF
V gene: TRBV19; CDR3 protein: ASSMKALAPEAF
V gene: TRBV4-3; CDR3 protein: ASSQDLPAGGNEQF
V gene: TRBV9; CDR3 protein: ASSPRQGIEYEQY
V gene: TRBV3-1/TRBV3-2; CDR3 protein: ASSTPTGNTGELF
V gene: TRBV7-2; CDR3 protein: ASSLVGFGGLTYEQY
V gene: TRBV4-3; CDR3 protein: ASSHERTNYGYT
V gene: TRBV14; CDR3 protein: ASSQEARGKLYEQY
V gene: TRBV18; CDR3 protein: ASSPVEDGYT
V gene: TRBV9; CDR3 protein: ASSLLAGGAGANVLT
V gene: TRBV13; CDR3 protein: ASSVRGQPNYGYT
V gene: TRBV12-3/TRBV12-4; CDR3 protein: ASSLWPQAF
V gene: TRBV7-3; CDR3 protein: ASSLSPTYEQY
V gene: TRBV6-2/TRBV6-3; CDR3 protein: ASSLGTGSLVRD
V gene: TRBV6-5; CDR3 protein: ASSYSGRDGYGYT
V gene: TRBV9; CDR3 protein: ASSGGPGVSNYGYT
V gene: TRBV5-1; CDR3 protein: ASSFSFPYEQY
V gene: TRBV3-1/TRBV3-2; CDR3 protein: ASSQVNNYGYT
V gene: TRBV9; CDR3 protein: ASSVDLAQPQH
V gene: TRBV6-2/TRBV6-3; CDR3 protein: ASSPPWSPQEY
V gene: TRBV6-5; CDR3 protein: ASSFGTGPYEQY
V gene: TRBV4-3; CDR3 protein: ASSPGPRPNYGYT
V gene: TRBV6-2/TRBV6-3; CDR3 protein: ASSYSATGGSPLH
V gene: TRBV7-2; CDR3 protein: ASSFPGPGFQETQY
V gene: TRBV4-2; CDR3 protein: ASSQERGLAGEETQY
V gene: TRBV11-2; CDR3 protein: ASSPDRVQPQH
V gene: TRBV7-2; CDR3 protein: ASSRLDTYEQY
V gene: TRBV3-1/TRBV3-2; CDR3 protein: ASSPWASGGQETQY
V gene: TRBV3-1/TRBV3-2; CDR3 protein: ASSQGWDRANYGYT
V gene: TRBV5-6; CDR3 protein: ASSLDEVSSYNSPLH
V gene: TRBV30; CDR3 protein: AWNRNRVVNTEAF
V gene: TRBV7-3; CDR3 protein: ASSSGQGRLNEQF
V gene: TRBV6-5; CDR3 protein: ASRPGQEGTEAF
V gene: TRBV6-2/TRBV6-3; CDR3 protein: ASSRDIGSPLH
V gene: TRBV7-2; CDR3 protein: ASSPGGRPNYGYT
V gene: TRBV11-2; CDR3 protein: ASSQLYEQY
V gene: TRBV5-8; CDR3 protein: ASSLSGQASYEQY
V gene: TRBV5-1; CDR3 protein: ASSLDGQYNSPLH
V gene: TRBV5-4; CDR3 protein: ASSTRLAGDYNEQF
V gene: TRBV11-3; CDR3 protein: ASSSPGTSTDTQY
V gene: TRBV19; CDR3 protein: ASSIVGTGIGNGYT
V gene: TRBV6-6; CDR3 protein: ASSRDRTEAF
V gene: TRBV12-1; CDR3 protein: ASSFWDSFNEKLF
V gene: TRBV6-6; CDR3 protein: ASSLSPGNTEAF
V gene: TRBV29-1; CDR3 protein: SVGTGYEQY